This entry is about one TCR beta chain. Its antigen is currently unknown. TCRdb's table, derived via immunoSEQ multiplex PCR, lists solely in-frame clones and lacks some. The data show 150,000 or so clones, about 91% seen once. Whether given at about 4 or about 12 weeks, second doses were pooled. Germline loops: CDR1 SGHRS, CDR2 YFSETQ. This CDR3 spans 15 amino acids. With 0 bases removed from V and 8 bases from J, the gap between germline ends came to 12 bases. The data derive from a study of T cell responses to AZD1222 COVID-19 vaccine. Study outcomes and limitations: Reports say nearly half of spike-specific TCRs go after unmutated variant regions.

This sequence joins TRBV5-1 and TRBJ1-6; a weak D match, TRBD1 (6 bases). The sample consisted of peripheral blood, taken 28 days after the second AZD1222 dose. This clonotype originated in an adult who received the AZD1222 COVID-19 vaccine. DNA for the CDR3: TGCGCCAGCAGCTTGGTCCCAGGGGCTGATTCACCCCTCCACTTT. Its translation is CASSLVPGADSPLHF.